Following are 12 T cell receptor beta chains from one sample sequenced in a study of blood T cell repertoires in COVID-19. TCRdb's table, derived via immunoSEQ multiplex PCR, lists solely in-frame clones and lacks some. This table has about 200,000 clones, 85% appearing once. Input material: peripheral blood. These receptors all come from a woman of 80 years or more with acute or convalescent COVID-19.

This chain joins TRBV10-3 and TRBJ2-3; perhaps TRBD2 as D (5 bases). The V and J ends lost 4 bases and 4 bases respectively, with 15 bases between them. CDR3 length: 15 amino acids. The V gene's germline CDR1 is ENHRY and CDR2 SYGVKD. The CDR3 nucleotides read TGTGCCATCAGTGGGACCCCCGGGATCCCAGATACGCAGTATTTT. It is translated as CAISGTPGIPDTQYF.

The chain couples TRBV27 to TRBJ1-2; tentative D call: TRBD1 (6 bases). The length of the CDR3 is 13 residues. Germline V gives CDR1 MNHEY, CDR2 SMNVEV (reference sequence). V was trimmed by 5 bases and J by 7 bases, leaving 14 bases between them. Written as DNA, the CDR3 is TGTGCCAGCAGTGGGGGGGCGTGGGGTGGCTACACCTTC. Protein: CASSGGAWGGYTF.

Only one count was recorded for this clone. V is TRBV7-2 and J is TRBJ1-5; tentatively, D is TRBD1 (6 bases). With 1 base removed from V and 6 bases from J, the gap between germline ends came to 19 bases. This CDR3 comprises 17 residues. Germline values: CDR1 SGHTA, CDR2 FQGNSA. The DNA for the CDR3 is TGTGCCAGCAGCTTAGGCGAAGGGCAGGGGATAGGTCAGCCCCAGCATTTT. Translated, it gives CASSLGEGQGIGQPQHF.

The rearrangement uses TRBV7-6 and TRBJ1-3; D gene unclear. Deletions cut 4 bases from V and 0 bases from J, with 4 bases between. CDR1 and CDR2 (germline): SGHVS, FNYEAQ. This CDR3 is 13 amino acids long. The CDR3: CASSSSSGNTIYF. The CDR3 DNA is TGTGCCAGCAGCTCCTCCTCTGGAAACACCATATATTTT.

The J gene is TRBJ1-4, the V gene TRBV28; D uncertain. The germline V gene has CDR1 MDHEN and CDR2 SYDVKM. The germline V and J ends were trimmed by 7 bases and 1 base, with 22 bases remaining between them. The CDR3 loop spans 18 amino acids. This chain's CDR3 is CASNPGSQYPKTNEKLFF. CDR3 DNA sequence: TGTGCCAGCAATCCGGGATCTCAATACCCCAAAACTAATGAAAAACTGTTTTTT.

J is TRBJ1-2 and V is TRBV12-3 or TRBV12-4, with 12 positions matching TRBD1. The CDR3 has 13 amino acids. With 5 bases clipped from V and 7 bases from J, the junction kept 2 bases outside the gene matches. In DNA, the CDR3 is TGTGCCAGCAGTCGGGACAGGGGGCTTGGCTACACCTTC. Its protein product is CASSRDRGLGYTF.

This clone was seen just once. The chain has TRBV11-2 and TRBJ2-5, with D uncertain. CDR3 length: 13 amino acids. Trimming pared 3 bases from V and 7 bases from J, leaving 12 bases between. Germline V gene sequence: CDR1 SGHAT, CDR2 FQNNGV. In DNA, the CDR3 is TGTGCCAGCAGCTTTTTACAGTCCGGGACCCAGTACTTC. This gives the protein CASSFLQSGTQYF.

The V gene is TRBV5-4, the J gene TRBJ1-5; no firm D call. The CDR3 contains 15 residues. Germline V gives CDR1 SGHNT, CDR2 YYREEE (reference sequence). Trimming pared 0 bases from V and 2 bases from J, leaving 9 bases between. The CDR3 nucleotides read TGTGCCAGCAGCTTGGCCCCCGGTGGCAATCAGCCCCAGCATTTT. It is translated as CASSLAPGGNQPQHF.

V is TRBV27 and J is TRBJ2-2; a possible D gene is TRBD2 (6 bases). The CDR3 loop spans 14 amino acids. V was pared by 8 bases and J by 1 base, with 11 bases between. The germline gives CDR1 MNHEY, CDR2 SMNVEV (reference sequence). CDR3 amino acids: CASQRARNTGELFF. For the CDR3, the DNA is TGTGCCAGCCAGCGGGCGAGGAACACCGGGGAGCTGTTTTTT.

The CDR3 DNA reads as TGTGCCAGCAGTGCGCGAACCCGGGACAGCTTAGCCAAAAACATTCAGTACTTC. Its translation is CASSARTRDSLAKNIQYF. The chain uses TRBV6-1 and TRBJ2-4; 7 nucleotides match TRBD1. The CDR3 length is 18 residues. V lost 4 bases and J lost 0; bases outside the gene matches: 12. Looked up from germline, CDR1 is MNHNS and CDR2 is SASEGT.

The chain links TRBV20-1 to TRBJ1-2; the D gene is possibly TRBD1 (6 bases). The CDR3 has 14 amino acids. Trimming pared 3 bases from V and 5 bases from J, leaving 16 bases between. Germline CDR1 reads DFQATT; CDR2 reads SNEGSKA (reference sequence). As DNA, the CDR3 is TGCAGTGCTAGTCCCCGCCAGGGGTTATATGGCTACACCTTC. Translated: CSASPRQGLYGYTF.

V gene TRBV28 combines with J gene TRBJ2-1; D remains unclear. From germline, CDR1 is MDHEN and CDR2 SYDVKM. The CDR3 has 15 residues. The V end was cut by 4 bases, the J end by 2 bases, with 12 bases between. The CDR3 sequence is CASSWNRGPYNEQFF. CDR3 sequence (DNA): TGTGCCAGCAGTTGGAACCGAGGCCCCTACAATGAGCAGTTCTTC.